These 30 T cell receptor beta chains originate from one sample sequenced in a study of blood T cell repertoires in COVID-19. Using immunoSEQ multiplex PCR, the repertoire was profiled, and TCRdb retains in-frame clones only, with some absent. The top ten clones hold approximately 2.1% of a sample with tens of thousands of clones, approximately 77% of them seen once. The source material was peripheral blood. These receptors were obtained from a man in his 70s with COVID-19, enrolled during active disease.

This chain joins TRBV18 and TRBJ1-1; D gene unclear. Trimming cost V 0 bases and J 4 bases, with 6 bases left between them. Germline CDR1 and CDR2: KGHSH and LQKENI. The CDR3 has 13 amino acids. CDR3 nucleotides: TGTGCCAGCTCACCACCACACAGCACTGAAGCTTTCTTT. Translated: CASSPPHSTEAFF.

The chain employs TRBV19 and TRBJ1-5, with 9 bases fitting TRBD1. After removal of 8 bases from V and 4 bases from J, the junction contained 12 bases not matched to a gene. The CDR3 covers 16 residues. Germline V gene data show CDR1 as LNHDA and CDR2 as SQIVND (reference sequence). The CDR3 loop is CASLSGTGLKNQPQHF. The CDR3 nucleotides are TGTGCCAGTCTATCTGGGACAGGGCTTAAAAATCAGCCCCAGCATTTT.

The rearrangement links TRBV11-2 to TRBJ1-6; D gene unclear. CDR3 length: 14 residues. CDR1 is SGHAT and CDR2 is FQNNGV in the germline V gene. Trimming cost V 5 bases and J 6 bases, with 11 bases left between them. CDR3 nucleotide sequence: TGTGCCAGCAGCGAGGGATACTCTAATTCACCCCTCCACTTT. This translates into CASSEGYSNSPLHF.

The chain recombines TRBV10-1 with TRBJ1-2; 7 bases align to TRBD1. The germline CDR1 and CDR2 sequences are WNHNN and SYGVQD (reference sequence). After removal of 11 bases from V and 7 bases from J, the junction contained 28 bases not matched to a gene. The CDR3 loop spans 18 amino acids. In DNA, the CDR3 is TGCGCCCCCGTGTGGAAGGTTGTAGCACCGGGACAGAGAGTTGGCTACACCTTC. Its protein is CAPVWKVVAPGQRVGYTF.

The V and J genes are TRBV18 and TRBJ2-5; 10 positions match TRBD1. CDR3 length equals 15 residues. In germline, CDR1 is KGHSH, CDR2 LQKENI. With V trimmed by 3 bases and J by 4 bases, 5 bases remained unmatched. CDR3 residues: CASSPQRTGGETQYF. For the CDR3, the DNA is TGTGCCAGCTCACCCCAGCGGACAGGGGGAGAGACCCAGTACTTC.

The V and J genes are TRBV7-8 and TRBJ2-6; D gene unclear. Trimming stripped 1 base from V and 0 bases from J, with 10 bases between. The CDR3 loop spans 17 amino acids. The germline V gene has CDR1 SGHVS and CDR2 FQNEAQ. In nucleotides, the CDR3 is TGTGCCAGCAGCTTAGTGGTGTCACTCTCTGGGGCCAACGTCCTGACTTTC. Translation: CASSLVVSLSGANVLTF. The variable domain in full, completed from reference TRBV7-8 and TRBJ2-6, reads GAGVSQSPRYKVAKRGQDVALRCDPISGHVSLFWYQQALGQGPEFLTYFQNEAQLDKSGLPSDRFFAERPEGSVSTLKIQRTQQEDSAVYLCASSLVVSLSGANVLTFGAGSRLTVL.

This chain uses TRBV7-2 with TRBJ1-4; a weak D match, TRBD1 (6 bases). The germline gives CDR1 SGHTA, CDR2 FQGNSA. This CDR3 is built from 14 residues. The V and J ends lost 5 bases and 0 bases respectively, with 7 bases between them. The DNA for the CDR3 is TGTGCCAGCAGCCGGACAGCAACTAATGAAAAACTGTTTTTT. This translates into CASSRTATNEKLFF.

V is TRBV7-2 and J is TRBJ2-1, with D hard to call. The CDR3 consists of 14 residues. V was pared by 5 bases and J by 8 bases, with 16 bases between. Germline CDR1 and CDR2: SGHTA and FQGNSA. The DNA of the CDR3 is TGTGCCAGCAGCCCACGGTGGCGGCAGCATGAGCAGTTCTTC. This translates into CASSPRWRQHEQFF.

V gene TRBV18 combines with J gene TRBJ2-3, with 10 positions matching TRBD1. The CDR3 is 16 amino acids. CDR1 is KGHSH, CDR2 LQKENI, per germline. V gave up 6 bases and J gave up 5 bases; unmatched junction bases: 11. The CDR3 DNA reads as TGTGCCAGCTCCCTGTTGACAGGGGGCGAACAAGATACGCAGTATTTT. This codes for CASSLLTGGEQDTQYF.

The chain uses TRBV7-2 and TRBJ2-3, with 10 bases identical to TRBD2. The ends lost 7 bases at V and 5 bases at J; junction bases unmatched: 12. This CDR3 comprises 16 residues. The germline V gene has CDR1 SGHTA and CDR2 FQGNSA. CDR3 in DNA: TGTGCCAGCATTCGGACTAGCGGCAGTGGGAGAGATACGCAGTATTTT. Amino acids: CASIRTSGSGRDTQYF.

This chain joins TRBV7-2 and TRBJ2-1; 12 bases line up with TRBD2. The CDR3 is made up of 14 amino acids. With V trimmed by 5 bases and J by 9 bases, 5 bases remained unmatched. The germline gives CDR1 SGHTA, CDR2 FQGNSA. Here the CDR3 DNA reads TGTGCCAGCAGCGTGACTAGCGGGAGCCCTGAGCAGTTCTTC. It is translated as CASSVTSGSPEQFF. Full variable domain (rest looked up from reference TRBV7-2 and TRBJ2-1): GAGVSQSPSNKVTEKGKDVELRCDPISGHTALYWYRQSLGQGLEFLIYFQGNSAPDKSGLPSDRFSAERTGGSVSTLTIQRTQQEDSAVYLCASSVTSGSPEQFFGPGTRLTVL.

This rearrangement joins TRBV7-2 to TRBJ2-2; D uncertain. CDR1 is SGHTA and CDR2 is FQGNSA in the germline V gene. V was cut by 3 bases and J by 3 bases, with 11 bases left in between. CDR3 length equals 15 residues. CDR3 protein: CASSFRALDTGELFF. CDR3 DNA sequence: TGTGCCAGCAGCTTCCGAGCACTGGACACCGGGGAGCTGTTTTTT.

The rearrangement links TRBV9 to TRBJ2-3; weak D call: TRBD2 (6 bases). CDR1 is SGDLS and CDR2 is YYNGEE in the germline V gene. This CDR3 region has 14 residues. V lost 2 bases and J 3 bases, leaving 10 bases between the germline ends. This CDR3 is CASSVGTLTDTQYF. CDR3 DNA: TGTGCCAGCAGCGTCGGGACTCTAACAGATACGCAGTATTTT.

The rearrangement joins TRBV4-1 to TRBJ1-3, with a tentative D call TRBD1 (6 bases). V gave up 0 bases and J gave up 4 bases, with 19 bases separating them. The CDR3 runs to 18 residues. In germline, CDR1 is MGHRA, CDR2 YSYEKL. The CDR3 spells CASSQDMDSPQLGNTIYF. The DNA for the CDR3 is TGCGCCAGCAGCCAAGATATGGACAGCCCACAATTAGGAAACACCATATATTTT.

This clone came up many times. The J gene is TRBJ2-1, the V gene TRBV27, with 14 bases identical to TRBD2. The CDR3 is 19 residues long. The germline CDR1 and CDR2 sequences are MNHEY and SMNVEV (reference sequence). J was trimmed by 8 bases and V by 1 base; bases with no gene match: 13. CDR3 region: CASSLYRLAGGPSYDEQFF. The DNA for the CDR3 is TGTGCCAGCAGTTTATACCGACTAGCGGGAGGGCCTTCGTACGATGAGCAGTTCTTC.

This chain uses TRBV3-1 (or the pseudogene TRBV3-2) with TRBJ2-5; no reliable D call. The V gene's germline CDR1 is LGHDT and CDR2 YNNKEL (reference sequence). This CDR3 has 14 residues. Trimming removed 4 bases from V and 4 bases from J, with 13 bases in between. The CDR3 region is CASSPLYGRETQYF. Written as DNA, the CDR3 is TGTGCCAGCAGCCCGCTTTATGGTAGAGAGACCCAGTACTTC.

The V gene is TRBV27, the J gene TRBJ2-2; no firm D call. V lost 3 bases to trimming and J lost 2 bases, with 7 bases between them. CDR1 is MNHEY, CDR2 SMNVEV, per germline (reference sequence). The CDR3 spans 14 residues. CDR3 in DNA: TGTGCCAGCAGTTTTACCTATAACACCGGGGAGCTGTTTTTT. This codes for CASSFTYNTGELFF.

Written as DNA, the CDR3 is TGTGCCAGCAGTTCCCCAAGGACAGCCTCCTACGAGCAGTACTTC. As protein: CASSSPRTASYEQYF. The chain has TRBV27 and TRBJ2-7; D may be TRBD1 (6 bases). This CDR3 region has 15 residues. The germline V gene has CDR1 MNHEY and CDR2 SMNVEV (reference sequence). The V gene lost 4 bases and the J gene lost 0 bases, with 13 bases spanning the gap.

This chain joins TRBV5-1 and TRBJ2-5; D is possibly TRBD1 (6 bases). There are 13 residues in the CDR3. Trimming left V 4 bases short and J 4 bases short, with 11 bases between. In germline, CDR1 is SGHRS, CDR2 YFSETQ. The CDR3 coding sequence is TGCGCCAGCAGCGGGGGACACCTAGAGACCCAGTACTTC. Its translation is CASSGGHLETQYF.

This chain's CDR3 is CASRAGGAADTQYF. The CDR3 DNA follows: TGTGCCAGCCGCGCGGGAGGTGCGGCAGATACGCAGTATTTT. The J gene is TRBJ2-3, the V gene TRBV4-2, with 8 bases aligning to TRBD2. Trimming cost V 8 bases and J 4 bases; bases outside gene matches: 8. The germline V gene encodes CDR1 LGHNA and CDR2 YNFKEQ. CDR3 length: 14 residues.

This clone turned up a few times. The genes are TRBV3-1 (or the pseudogene TRBV3-2) and TRBJ1-5; tentative D call: TRBD1 (5 bases). V lost 0 bases and J 1 base, leaving 16 bases between the germline ends. Germline CDR1 LGHDT, CDR2 YNNKEL (reference sequence). The CDR3 is made up of 18 amino acids. The chain's CDR3 is CASSQDGVGAVSNQPQHF. The CDR3 DNA reads as TGTGCCAGCAGCCAAGATGGTGTTGGGGCGGTCAGCAATCAGCCCCAGCATTTT.

The chain uses TRBV30 and TRBJ2-7, with D tentatively TRBD2 (5 bases). Germline V CDR1 and CDR2: GTSNPN, SVGIG (reference sequence). Trimming shortened V by 4 bases and J by 0 bases, and 10 bases separated the two germline ends. CDR3 length: 13 amino acids. The CDR3 here is CAWISGSSYEQYF. CDR3 coding DNA: TGTGCCTGGATTAGTGGGAGCTCCTACGAGCAGTACTTC. The full variable domain, completed using reference TRBV30 and TRBJ2-7, is SQTIHQWPATLVQPVGSPLSLECTVEGTSNPNLYWYRQAAGRGLQLLFYSVGIGQISSEVPQNLSASRPQDRQFILSSKKLLLSDSGFYLCAWISGSSYEQYFGPGTRLTVT.

This rearrangement joins TRBV30 to TRBJ1-3, with D unclear. V lost 7 bases and J lost 0, with 10 bases in between. The CDR3 totals 13 residues. Germline CDR1 reads GTSNPN; CDR2 reads SVGIG (reference sequence). The DNA for the CDR3 is TGTGCCTATGCACAGTTCTCTGGAAACACCATATATTTT. Residues: CAYAQFSGNTIYF.

This clone was counted between two and nine times. The V call is TRBV7-2, the J call TRBJ1-2; D gene ambiguous. V lost 4 bases, J lost 8 bases, and 23 bases lay in between. This CDR3 is 16 amino acids long. Germline loops: CDR1 SGHTA, CDR2 FQGNSA. CDR3 residues: CASSSQAPFSELGYTF. The CDR3 DNA reads as TGTGCCAGCAGCTCGCAGGCCCCTTTCTCCGAACTGGGCTACACCTTC.

V usage is TRBV10-3 and J usage is TRBJ2-2, with D maybe TRBD2 (6 bases). The CDR3 loop spans 16 amino acids. The V end was cut by 1 base, the J end by 1 base, with 10 bases between. Germline V gene lookup returns CDR1 ENHRY and CDR2 SYGVKD. CDR3 DNA: TGTGCCATCAGTGAGTTTGGGCGGGAGAACACCGGGGAGCTGTTTTTT. The encoded protein is CAISEFGRENTGELFF.

Comment on this clone: The sample has other DNA sequences that encode this CDR3 too. The chain has TRBV5-6 and TRBJ2-1; tentatively, D is TRBD1 (5 bases). This CDR3 is 15 amino acids long. The germline V gene encodes CDR1 SGHDT and CDR2 YYEEEE. Trimming took off 2 bases at V and 0 bases at J, with 9 bases between the two ends. CDR3: CASSLGQGSYNEQFF. The CDR3 DNA reads TGTGCCAGCAGCTTAGGTCAGGGCTCCTACAATGAGCAGTTCTTC.

This clone was counted a few times. This chain links TRBV10-3 with TRBJ1-4, with TRBD1 matching 7 bases. CDR1 and CDR2 from the germline V gene are ENHRY and SYGVKD. V dropped 8 bases and J dropped 5; count of bases not matched to a gene: 5. The CDR3 runs to 13 residues. The chain's CDR3 is CAISGQMNEKLFF. For the CDR3, the DNA is TGTGCCATCTCGGGACAGATGAATGAAAAACTGTTTTTT.

The chain uses TRBV7-8 and TRBJ1-5, with 7 nucleotides matching TRBD1. The germline CDR1 and CDR2 sequences are SGHVS and FQNEAQ. This CDR3 has 15 residues. The junction had 10 bases not matched to a gene; V was cut back by 5 bases and J by 6 bases. CDR3: CASSARQGGSQPQHF. In DNA form, the CDR3 reads TGTGCCAGCAGCGCGCGACAGGGAGGTTCTCAGCCCCAGCATTTT.

The gene calls are TRBV27 and TRBJ1-2; perhaps TRBD1 as D (6 bases). V shed 0 bases and J shed 7 bases, with 6 bases lying between them. The CDR3 is made up of 12 amino acids. The germline V gene has CDR1 MNHEY and CDR2 SMNVEV (reference sequence). CDR3 bases: TGTGCCAGCAGTTTATCAGGGGGTGGCTACACCTTC. Encoded protein: CASSLSGGGYTF.

This clone has a handful of counts. This chain joins TRBV9 and TRBJ1-1, with a weak D call TRBD1 (6 bases). Trimming cost V 3 bases and J 1 base, with 19 bases left between them. Per germline, CDR1 SGDLS and CDR2 YYNGEE. CDR3 length: 17 residues. The CDR3 here is CASSDPGGLLGNTEAFF. In nucleotides, the CDR3 is TGTGCCAGCAGCGACCCCGGGGGGCTATTGGGGAACACTGAAGCTTTCTTT.